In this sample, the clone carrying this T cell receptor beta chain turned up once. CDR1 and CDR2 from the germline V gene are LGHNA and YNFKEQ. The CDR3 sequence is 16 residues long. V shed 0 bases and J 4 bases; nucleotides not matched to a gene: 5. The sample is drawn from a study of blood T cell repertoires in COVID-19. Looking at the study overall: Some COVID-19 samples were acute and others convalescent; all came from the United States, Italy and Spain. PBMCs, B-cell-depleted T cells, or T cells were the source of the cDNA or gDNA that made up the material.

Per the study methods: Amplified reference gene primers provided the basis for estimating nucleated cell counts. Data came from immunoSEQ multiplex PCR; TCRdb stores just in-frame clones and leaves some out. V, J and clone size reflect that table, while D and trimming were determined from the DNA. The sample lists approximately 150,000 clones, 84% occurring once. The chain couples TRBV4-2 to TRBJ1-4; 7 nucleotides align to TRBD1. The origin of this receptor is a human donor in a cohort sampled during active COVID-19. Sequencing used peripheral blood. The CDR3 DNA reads TGTGCCAGCAGCCAAGAACCCGGGACAGTTAATGAAAAACTGTTTTTT. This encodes CASSQEPGTVNEKLFF.